This is a list of T cell receptor beta chains from one sample in a study of spatial heterogeneity in lung cancer. TCRdb itself ran the 5' RACE reads through MiXCR, one entry per CDR3 protein. The table has 65,000 to 85,000 distinct CDR3 sequences, about a fifth seen once. This specimen was PBMCs, taken at surgery. These receptors came from a male donor with early-stage non-small cell lung cancer. CDR3s include the opening cysteine and the closing phenylalanine or tryptophan. The order of the fields is D gene, clone size, J gene, V gene, CDR3 protein, CDR3 DNA. A D gene is named only where the DNA matches it firmly. Clone size, where shown, is once, few, many, or a class for clones that have expanded.

NA	few	TRBJ2-7	TRBV7-9	CASSPDYF	TGTGCCAGCAGCCCGGACTACTTC
NA	NA	TRBJ1-1	TRBV6-5	CASRPPAGEAFF	TGTGCCAGCAGACCCCCGGCAGGGGAAGCTTTCTTT
NA	NA	TRBJ1-5	TRBV20-1	CSARDSRLSYGNQPQHF	TGCAGTGCTAGAGACAGCCGGCTTTCGTATGGCAATCAGCCCCAGCATTTT
NA	many	TRBJ1-1	TRBV20-1	CSARDQIVNTEAFF	TGCAGTGCTAGAGATCAAATAGTGAACACTGAAGCTTTCTTT
TRBD2	once	TRBJ2-1	TRBV9	CASSVAPSGTTGNEQFF	TGTGCCAGCAGCGTAGCCCCTAGCGGGACGACTGGCAATGAGCAGTTCTTC
NA	few	TRBJ1-1	TRBV5-1	CASSLGGKELEAFF	TGCGCCAGCAGCTTGGGGGGAAAAGAGCTTGAAGCTTTCTTT
TRBD1	NA	TRBJ1-6	TRBV12-3/TRBV12-4	CASSFTGANSPLHF	TGTGCCAGCAGTTTTACAGGGGCCAATTCACCCCTCCACTTT
NA	NA	TRBJ2-5	TRBV7-2	CASSYGAQETQYF	TGTGCCAGCAGCTATGGGGCCCAAGAGACCCAGTACTTC
TRBD2	NA	TRBJ2-1	TRBV5-1	CASSLTSGGAGEQFF	TGCGCCAGCAGCTTGACTAGCGGGGGGGCCGGTGAGCAGTTCTTC
NA	NA	TRBJ2-5	TRBV14	CASSPGTPQETQYF	TGTGCCAGCAGCCCTGGGACCCCGCAAGAGACCCAGTACTTC
TRBD1	NA	TRBJ2-3	TRBV5-1	CASSLGQGEDTQYF	TGCGCCAGCAGCTTGGGACAGGGTGAAGATACGCAGTATTTT
NA	NA	TRBJ2-2	TRBV4-2	CASSQEASNTGELFF	TGTGCCAGCAGCCAAGAGGCCAGCAACACCGGGGAGCTGTTTTTT
NA	NA	TRBJ2-7	TRBV14	CASSQAIGSRSYEQYF	TGTGCCAGCAGCCAAGCCATCGGTAGTCGCTCCTACGAGCAGTACTTC
NA	NA	TRBJ1-6	TRBV27	CASSLAGVNSPLHF	TGTGCCAGCAGTTTAGCAGGGGTAAATTCACCCCTCCACTTT
NA	NA	TRBJ2-2	TRBV6-1	CASSGGQGTGELFF	TGTGCCAGCAGTGGGGGCCAGGGAACCGGGGAGCTGTTTTTT
NA	few	TRBJ2-7	TRBV27	CASSWGRGRASYEQYF	TGTGCCAGCAGCTGGGGGAGGGGGCGCGCCTCCTACGAGCAGTACTTC
NA	NA	TRBJ2-4	TRBV7-9	CASSLESGSPIQYF	TGTGCCAGCAGCTTAGAGTCCGGCAGCCCCATTCAGTACTTC
TRBD1	NA	TRBJ2-3	TRBV7-2	CASSPGTAGTDTQYF	TGTGCCAGCAGCCCCGGGACAGCGGGCACAGATACGCAGTATTTT
NA	few	TRBJ1-2	TRBV10-3	CAISSARGAGYTF	TGTGCCATCAGTTCCGCCAGGGGCGCTGGCTACACCTTC
TRBD2	NA	TRBJ2-3	TRBV7-6	CASSTPRSGRLTDTQYF	TGTGCCAGCAGCACTCCGAGAAGCGGGAGGTTGACAGATACGCAGTATTTT
NA	few	TRBJ2-7	TRBV12-3/TRBV12-4	CASRGDFYEQYF	TGTGCCAGCCGAGGGGACTTCTACGAGCAGTACTTC
TRBD2	NA	TRBJ2-1	TRBV19	CASQTSGNNNEQFF	TGTGCCAGTCAGACTAGCGGCAATAACAATGAGCAGTTCTTC
NA	few	TRBJ2-7	TRBV5-4	CASSPSPDPSSYEQYF	TGTGCCAGCAGCCCGAGCCCCGACCCCAGCTCCTACGAGCAGTACTTC
TRBD2	NA	TRBJ2-3	TRBV27	CASSAGLAGTDTQYF	TGTGCCAGCAGTGCGGGACTAGCGGGCACAGATACGCAGTATTTT
NA	medium-sized	TRBJ2-7	TRBV11-2	CASMGNPSYEQYF	TGTGCCAGCATGGGGAATCCGTCCTACGAGCAGTACTTC
NA	NA	TRBJ2-2	TRBV21-1	CASSRDSGRAGELFF	TGTGCCAGCAGCCGGGATAGCGGGAGGGCCGGGGAGCTGTTTTTT
TRBD1	NA	TRBJ1-6	TRBV27	CASSGRQGSNSPLHF	TGTGCCAGCAGTGGCCGACAGGGCTCAAATTCACCCCTCCACTTT
NA	NA	TRBJ1-5	TRBV7-3	CASIWDGENQPQHF	TGTGCCAGCATCTGGGACGGCGAAAATCAGCCCCAGCATTTT
TRBD1	few	TRBJ1-1	TRBV29-1	CSVRGQTNTEAFF	TGCAGCGTACGGGGACAGACCAACACTGAAGCTTTCTTT
TRBD2	many	TRBJ2-3	TRBV10-3	CAISESLSGGDTQYF	TGTGCCATCAGTGAGTCATTGTCGGGGGGAGATACGCAGTATTTT
NA	few	TRBJ2-5	TRBV14	CASSHGNRAQYF	TGTGCCAGCAGCCACGGGAACAGGGCCCAGTACTTC
NA	NA	TRBJ2-7	TRBV5-1	CAIKVDEQYF	TGCGCCATTAAGGTGGACGAGCAGTACTTC
TRBD1	many	TRBJ1-1	TRBV29-1	CSAGQGMVTEAFF	TGCAGCGCAGGACAGGGGATGGTGACTGAAGCTTTCTTT
NA	few	TRBJ2-1	TRBV6-2/TRBV6-3	CASSPRASSYNEQFF	TGTGCCAGCAGCCCACGGGCGAGCTCCTACAATGAGCAGTTCTTC
NA	once	TRBJ2-3	TRBV5-1	CASSSDDTDTQYF	TGCGCCAGCAGCTCGGACGACACAGATACGCAGTATTTT
NA	many	TRBJ2-7	TRBV4-1	CASSQGQQPSYEQYF	TGCGCCAGCAGCCAAGGACAGCAACCCTCCTACGAGCAGTACTTC
NA	NA	TRBJ2-1	TRBV20-1	CSAREERTYNEQFF	TGCAGTGCTAGAGAGGAACGCACCTACAATGAGCAGTTCTTC
NA	many	TRBJ2-2	TRBV5-4	CASSFGRATGELFF	TGTGCCAGCAGCTTTGGAAGGGCCACCGGGGAGCTGTTTTTT
NA	few	TRBJ2-1	TRBV20-1	CSAQHRMRNEQFF	TGCAGTGCCCAGCACCGGATGAGGAATGAGCAGTTCTTC
TRBD1	NA	TRBJ1-2	TRBV20-1	CSAREPGGNYGYTF	TGCAGTGCTAGAGAGCCAGGGGGCAACTATGGCTACACCTTC
NA	NA	TRBJ2-1	TRBV5-1	CASSLVAGASYNEQFF	TGCGCCAGCAGCTTGGTGGCGGGTGCCTCCTACAATGAGCAGTTCTTC
TRBD1	NA	TRBJ2-4	TRBV3-1	CASSQVLQGVGNIQYF	TGTGCCAGCAGCCAAGTACTACAGGGGGTCGGAAACATTCAGTACTTC
TRBD1	NA	TRBJ2-7	TRBV29-1	CSANRGPSYEQYF	TGCAGCGCCAACAGGGGGCCGTCCTACGAGCAGTACTTC
TRBD1	few	TRBJ2-7	TRBV5-1	CASSFPGQGYEQYF	TGCGCCAGCAGCTTCCCGGGACAGGGCTACGAGCAGTACTTC
TRBD2	NA	TRBJ2-1	TRBV30	CAWSVLAGGRGEQFF	TGTGCCTGGAGTGTACTAGCGGGGGGGCGCGGTGAGCAGTTCTTC
NA	few	TRBJ1-2	TRBV6-2/TRBV6-3	CASSYGSYGYTF	TGTGCCAGCAGTTACGGGAGCTATGGCTACACCTTC
TRBD2	few	TRBJ2-3	TRBV6-2/TRBV6-3	CASSVSGEVDTQYF	TGTGCCAGCAGCGTAAGCGGGGAAGTTGATACGCAGTATTTT
NA	NA	TRBJ1-1	TRBV27	CASSFRDLGEAFF	TGTGCCAGCAGTTTCCGGGACTTAGGTGAAGCTTTCTTT
TRBD1	few	TRBJ1-1	TRBV7-2	CASSPTGSEAFF	TGTGCCAGCAGCCCGACAGGGTCTGAAGCTTTCTTT
NA	few	TRBJ2-2	TRBV18	CASSPDSVPGELFF	TGTGCCAGCTCACCCGATTCCGTCCCCGGGGAGCTGTTTTTT
NA	NA	TRBJ2-3	TRBV20-1	CSAIGGGGATDTQYF	TGCAGTGCGATAGGGGGAGGGGGCGCAACAGATACGCAGTATTTT
NA	NA	TRBJ1-2	TRBV29-1	CSVLSGDYGYTF	TGCAGCGTTCTATCAGGGGACTATGGCTACACCTTC
TRBD2	few	TRBJ2-3	TRBV13	CASSLRTSGVSDTQYF	TGTGCCAGCAGCTTAAGGACTAGCGGCGTCTCAGATACGCAGTATTTT
TRBD1	NA	TRBJ2-2	TRBV28	CASSPGTGDWTGELFF	TGTGCCAGCAGCCCAGGGACAGGCGATTGGACCGGGGAGCTGTTTTTT
NA	NA	TRBJ2-5	TRBV7-9	CASSARGTQYF	TGTGCCAGCAGCGCACGAGGGACCCAGTACTTC
NA	NA	TRBJ2-5	TRBV20-1	CSAGLEQETQYF	TGCAGTGCTGGGTTAGAACAAGAGACCCAGTACTTC
NA	NA	TRBJ2-7	TRBV19	CASSDQQAGLQYF	TGTGCCAGTAGTGACCAGCAGGCGGGGTTACAGTACTTC
NA	NA	TRBJ2-3	TRBV7-2	CASQGSPPTDTQYF	TGTGCCAGCCAGGGCTCTCCTCCCACAGATACGCAGTATTTT
NA	few	TRBJ2-5	TRBV2	CASTPTGYQETQYF	TGTGCCAGCACCCCGACAGGATACCAAGAGACCCAGTACTTC